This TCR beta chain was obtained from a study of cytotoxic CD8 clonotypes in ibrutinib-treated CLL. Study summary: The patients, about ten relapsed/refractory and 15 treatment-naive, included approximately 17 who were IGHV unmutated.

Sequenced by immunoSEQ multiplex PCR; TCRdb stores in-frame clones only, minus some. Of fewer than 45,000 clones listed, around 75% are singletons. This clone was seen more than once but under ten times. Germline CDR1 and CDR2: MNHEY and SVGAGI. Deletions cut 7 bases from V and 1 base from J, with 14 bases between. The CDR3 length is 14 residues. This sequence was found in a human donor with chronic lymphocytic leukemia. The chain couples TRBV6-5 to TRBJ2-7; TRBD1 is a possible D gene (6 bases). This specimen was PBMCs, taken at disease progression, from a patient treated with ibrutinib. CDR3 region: CASTSGASSYEQYF. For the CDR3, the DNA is TGTGCCAGCACCTCAGGGGCTTCGTCCTACGAGCAGTACTTC.